This T cell receptor (beta chain) comes out of a study of cytomegalovirus exposure and HLA in healthy donors. The study, taken as a whole, reports: Segments of the TCR beta V type were, in most cases, productive about 87% or about 30% of the time in an earlier analysis. The HLA-A and HLA-B alleles of most subjects were reportedly predicted accurately from TCR beta sequences. No immune exposure information besides CMV serostatus was available.

Germline V gene data show CDR1 as SGHNT and CDR2 as YENEEA. The CDR3 has 13 residues. V was pared by 0 bases and J by 13 bases, with 13 bases between. The PCR ran on 60 Vbeta and 13 Jbeta primers. The assay was immunoSEQ multiplex PCR, and TCRdb's table has in-frame clones only and misses some. The sample shows around 150,000 clones, 70% to 85% of them seen only once. With respect to this clone: Its antigen is unknown.

The source of this sequence is a male donor in good health and CMV-seronegative. Sequences were obtained from PBMCs. The chain links TRBV11-3 to TRBJ2-1; D is unclear. The chain's CDR3 is CASSLDLAQRQFF. The CDR3 DNA is TGTGCCAGCAGCTTAGATTTAGCCCAGAGACAGTTCTTC.